The 24 T cell receptor beta chains presented below share a single source sample, sequenced in a study of T cells of healthy individuals. TCRdb itself ran the 5' RACE reads through MiXCR, one entry per CDR3 protein. The sample contains tens of thousands of distinct CDR3 sequences, roughly 5% of which appear only once. The source of these receptors is a female donor in good health.

Ten or more counts support this clonotype. V gene TRBV28 combines with J gene TRBJ2-7; D is ambiguous. V lost 2 bases to trimming and J lost 4 bases, with 9 bases between them. Germline V CDR1 and CDR2: MDHEN, SYDVKM. CDR3 length: 13 residues. CDR3 sequence (DNA): TGTGCCAGCAGTTTAAATCGGGTATACGAGCAGTACTTC. Protein product: CASSLNRVYEQYF. The variable domain in full, with the rest retrieved from reference TRBV28 and TRBJ2-7, is DVKVTQSSRYLVKRTGEKVFLECVQDMDHENMFWYRQDPGLGLRLIYFSYDVKMKEKGDIPEGYSVSREKKERFSLILESASTNQTSMYLCASSLNRVYEQYFGPGTRLTVT.

This clonotype was seen repeatedly, ten times or more. This chain links TRBV20-1 with TRBJ2-3, with 8 bases aligning to TRBD2. Germline V gives CDR1 DFQATT, CDR2 SNEGSKA (reference sequence). Trimming cost V 6 bases and J 1 base; bases outside gene matches: 3. The CDR3 covers 13 residues. In DNA form, the CDR3 reads TGCAGTGCCGTAGCGGGACGCACAGATACGCAGTATTTT. Protein: CSAVAGRTDTQYF.

This clonotype was counted many times. This chain uses TRBV29-1 with TRBJ1-2; no clear D. The CDR3 totals 13 residues. CDR1 is SQVTM and CDR2 is ANQGSEA in the germline V gene. Trimming shortened V by 3 bases and J by 2 bases, and 10 bases separated the two germline ends. The CDR3 DNA follows: TGCAGCGTTGATCCCGGGCGAAACTATGGCTACACCTTC. Protein product: CSVDPGRNYGYTF.

This clonotype showed up many times. The chain has TRBV12-3 or TRBV12-4 and TRBJ2-5; D is possibly TRBD1 (6 bases). The V and J ends lost 6 bases and 1 base respectively, with 9 bases between them. The CDR3 consists of 13 residues. The CDR3 DNA sequence: TGTGCCAGCAGGGACAGCGGCCAAGAGACCCAGTACTTC. This translates into CASRDSGQETQYF.

With regard to this clonotype: This may be a read error: a much more frequent sequence differs by one nucleotide. The chain recombines TRBV27 with TRBJ2-7; possible D gene TRBD1, 6 bases. CDR1 is MNHEY, CDR2 SMNVEV, per germline (reference sequence). The CDR3 consists of 15 residues. In DNA, the CDR3 is TGTGTCAGCAGTTTTTTGGAAGGGGGCTCCTACGAGCAGTACTTC. Protein product: CVSSFLEGGSYEQYF.

The sample holds many counts of this clonotype. V gene TRBV6-5 combines with J gene TRBJ1-4; tentatively, D is TRBD1 (6 bases). The CDR3 totals 14 residues. V lost 10 bases and J 8 bases, leaving 20 bases between the germline ends. The germline V gene encodes CDR1 MNHEY and CDR2 SVGAGI. Written as DNA, the CDR3 is TGTGCCACCGGCCGACAGGCAGGCCTAGAAAAACTGTTTTTT. Amino acids: CATGRQAGLEKLFF.

This clonotype was counted a few times. The V gene is TRBV28, the J gene TRBJ2-3, with 9 bases lining up with TRBD2. CDR3 length: 15 amino acids. Germline loops: CDR1 MDHEN, CDR2 SYDVKM. J was trimmed by 6 bases and V by 1 base; bases with no gene match: 5. CDR3 in amino acids: CASSLSAGGRDTQYF. CDR3 nucleotide sequence: TGTGCCAGCAGTTTATCAGCGGGAGGAAGGGATACGCAGTATTTT.

This clonotype was found many times. The chain couples TRBV4-2 to TRBJ2-6, with 7 bases identical to TRBD1. Germline V gene data show CDR1 as LGHNA and CDR2 as YNFKEQ. The CDR3 is 17 amino acids. V gave up 4 bases and J gave up 2 bases; unmatched junction bases: 8. The CDR3 nucleotides read TGTGCCAGCAGCCTAGTAGGGGGCGCCCCTGGGGCCAACGTCCTGACTTTC. Translating gives CASSLVGGAPGANVLTF.

This clonotype came up many times. The chain links TRBV29-1 to TRBJ1-2; possible D gene TRBD1, 5 bases. V lost 4 bases and J lost 2, with 5 bases in between. This CDR3 contains 11 residues. The germline V gene has CDR1 SQVTM and CDR2 ANQGSEA. The CDR3 loop reads CSVGDNYGYTF. The CDR3 bases are TGCAGCGTTGGGGACAACTATGGCTACACCTTC.

This clonotype was seen many times. The chain couples TRBV6-2 or TRBV6-3 to TRBJ2-7, with unresolved D. This CDR3 is 14 amino acids long. V lost 5 bases to trimming and J lost 4 bases, with 15 bases between them. CDR1 and CDR2 from the germline V gene are MNHEY and SVGEGT. CDR3 residues: CASSPLVGVYEQYF. The CDR3 DNA reads as TGTGCCAGCAGTCCCTTGGTTGGAGTATACGAGCAGTACTTC.

This clonotype has a handful of counts. The rearrangement joins TRBV28 to TRBJ2-4; 9 bases agree with TRBD2. The trim removed 3 bases at V and 7 bases at J, leaving 10 bases unmatched. CDR3 length: 16 amino acids. CDR1 MDHEN and CDR2 SYDVKM come from the germline V gene. The CDR3 spells CASSFGSAGGANIQYF. The CDR3 DNA follows: TGTGCCAGCAGTTTCGGGTCCGCGGGAGGGGCGAACATTCAGTACTTC.

This clonotype has ten or more counts. The chain recombines TRBV11-2 with TRBJ1-5, with 7 bases aligning to TRBD1. This CDR3 is built from 15 residues. The V gene's germline CDR1 is SGHAT and CDR2 FQNNGV. J gave up 0 bases and V 2 bases, and 1 base lay outside the gene matches. CDR3 residues: CASSLTGDSNQPQHF. CDR3 coding DNA: TGTGCCAGCAGCTTAACAGGGGATAGCAATCAGCCCCAGCATTTT.

The table lists this clonotype with many counts. The V gene is TRBV29-1, the J gene TRBJ1-1; 9 positions match TRBD1. The CDR3 length is 13 residues. V lost 6 bases and J lost 1; bases outside the gene matches: 3. The germline V gene encodes CDR1 SQVTM and CDR2 ANQGSEA. CDR3: CSVLGQGNTEAFF. CDR3 DNA sequence: TGCAGCGTACTGGGACAGGGGAACACTGAAGCTTTCTTT. Looking up the rest from reference TRBV29-1 and TRBJ1-1 gives the full variable domain: SAVISQKPSRDICQRGTSLTIQCQVDSQVTMMFWYRQQPGQSLTLIATANQGSEATYESGFVIDKFPISRPNLTFSTLTVSNMSPEDSSIYLCSVLGQGNTEAFFGQGTRLTVV.

This clonotype was recorded at least ten times. The chain is built from TRBV15 and TRBJ2-4; 7 bases map to TRBD1. The germline V gene encodes CDR1 LNHNV and CDR2 YYDKDF (reference sequence). The CDR3 runs 18 residues. The V and J ends lost 1 base and 0 bases, in that order; junction bases with no gene match: 9. CDR3 residues: CATSRGYGDRTAKNIQYF. The CDR3 DNA follows: TGTGCCACCAGCAGAGGTTATGGGGACAGAACAGCCAAAAACATTCAGTACTTC.

About this clonotype itself: A single base separates this from a much larger clone, so it may be a read error. The J gene is TRBJ2-1, the V gene TRBV20-1; weak D call: TRBD2 (6 bases). Germline V gives CDR1 DFQATT, CDR2 SNEGSKA (reference sequence). V was clipped by 6 bases and J by 11 bases, with 26 bases between them. This CDR3 is built from 15 residues. In nucleotides, the CDR3 is TGCAGTGCCATCTCGCGCGGGATGCGCCAGAATAAGCAGTTCTTC. This translates into CSAISRGMRQNKQFF.

V usage is TRBV29-1 and J usage is TRBJ1-1; D uncertain. CDR1 and CDR2 from the germline V gene are SQVTM and ANQGSEA. V lost 3 bases and J 5 bases, leaving 13 bases between the germline ends. The CDR3 consists of 13 residues. DNA for the CDR3: TGCAGCGTTGACGCTCCCCCGCGGACTGAAGCTTTCTTT. It codes for CSVDAPPRTEAFF.

V and J are TRBV6-2 or TRBV6-3 and TRBJ2-2; 9 nucleotides align to TRBD1. Germline-derived CDR1 and CDR2 are MNHEY and SVGEGT. This CDR3 has 20 amino acids. The junction had 20 bases not matched to a gene; V was cut back by 3 bases and J by 6 bases. The chain's CDR3 is CASSYPRDRAERGASGELFF. The CDR3 region has the DNA TGTGCCAGCAGTTATCCCCGGGACAGGGCAGAACGTGGGGCCTCCGGGGAGCTGTTTTTT.

CDR3 residues: CASSSRTGGAEETQYF. CDR3 sequence (DNA): TGTGCCAGCAGCTCACGAACAGGCGGGGCGGAAGAGACCCAGTACTTC. The chain couples TRBV4-2 to TRBJ2-5; possibly TRBD2 for D (6 bases). V lost 5 bases and J 3 bases, leaving 19 bases between the germline ends. This CDR3 spans 16 amino acids. Germline assignment: CDR1 LGHNA and CDR2 YNFKEQ.

The chain joins TRBV30 to TRBJ1-1; a possible D gene is TRBD1 (6 bases). With 2 bases removed from V and 11 bases from J, the gap between germline ends came to 15 bases. CDR3 length equals 12 residues. Germline CDR1 GTSNPN, CDR2 SVGIG (reference sequence). Written as DNA, the CDR3 is TGTGCCTGGAGTACTAAGACAGGTCGCGCTTTCTTT. It encodes CAWSTKTGRAFF.

In this sample, this clonotype turned up many times. The chain recombines TRBV29-1 with TRBJ2-3; D possibly corresponds to TRBD2 (6 bases). This CDR3 is 10 amino acids long. Germline CDR1 reads SQVTM; CDR2 reads ANQGSEA. Trimming cost V 7 bases and J 6 bases, with 8 bases left between them. CDR3 sequence reads: CSAEGDTQYF. As DNA, the CDR3 is TGCAGCGCGGAGGGGGATACGCAGTATTTT.

This clonotype came up a few times. CDR3 in DNA: TGTGCCAGCAGCAATAGCGGGAGCTACAATGAGCAGTTCTTC. This sequence encodes CASSNSGSYNEQFF. The chain has TRBV7-3 and TRBJ2-1, with 9 bases fitting TRBD2. J lost 3 bases, V lost 5 bases, and 2 bases had no gene match. The CDR3 sequence is 14 residues long. The germline V gene has CDR1 SGHTA and CDR2 FQGTGA. Based on the CDR3 plus reference TRBV7-3 and TRBJ2-1, the full variable domain is GAGVSQTPSNKVTEKGKYVELRCDPISGHTALYWYRQSLGQGPEFLIYFQGTGAADDSGLPNDRFFAVRPEGSVSTLKIQRTERGDSAVYLCASSNSGSYNEQFFGPGTRLTVL.

The chain carries TRBV7-9 and TRBJ1-2; TRBD1 is a possible D gene (5 bases). CDR1 and CDR2 (germline): SEHNR, FQNEAQ (reference sequence). Trimming left V 6 bases short and J 0 bases short, with 17 bases between. CDR3 size: 16 residues. In nucleotides, the CDR3 is TGTGCCAGCAGGCCACCTGGCGGGGGTTCTAACTATGGCTACACCTTC. This encodes CASRPPGGGSNYGYTF.

The sample holds a few counts of this clonotype. The CDR3, as DNA: TGTGCCAGTAGAGGGGACGGTGATAGCAATCAGCCCCAGCATTTT. This translates into CASRGDGDSNQPQHF. This chain uses TRBV19 with TRBJ1-5; D is possibly TRBD1 (5 bases). This CDR3 is 15 amino acids long. V lost 6 bases, J lost 0 bases, and 12 bases lay in between. Per the germline V gene, CDR1 is LNHDA and CDR2 is SQIVND (reference sequence).

The rearrangement joins TRBV6-2 or TRBV6-3 to TRBJ2-3, with D perhaps TRBD1 or TRBD2 (5 bases each). V lost 5 bases to trimming and J lost 2 bases, with 11 bases between them. This CDR3 spans 14 amino acids. Germline V CDR1 and CDR2: MNHEY, SVGEGT. The CDR3 sequence is CASSPGRYTDTQYF. The CDR3 bases are TGTGCCAGCAGTCCGGGACGGTACACAGATACGCAGTATTTT.